This T cell receptor beta chain was recorded in a study of CD8 T cells in Susac syndrome. Germline lookup yields CDR1 DFQATT and CDR2 SNEGSKA (reference sequence). CDR3 length equals 12 residues. Trimming took 4 bases from V and 9 from J; bases not matched to a gene: 5. Blood CD8+ and CD4+ T cells underwent high-throughput TCR beta sequencing. TEMRA cells were enriched by FACS, while CD8+ and CD4+ T cells were obtained through a negative isolation that was performed magnetically. Random hexamers served to reverse transcribe about 0.5 to 1 ug RNA. It was immunoSEQ multiplex PCR that amplified TCR beta CDR3 across 54 Vbeta and 13 Jbeta. TCRdb re-called the immunoSEQ multiplex PCR reads through MiXCR, storing one row per CDR3 protein. The sample contains approximately 170,000 distinct CDR3 sequences, approximately 93% of which appear only once.

This clonotype was obtained from a human donor with multiple sclerosis. The sequenced sample consisted of CD4+ T cells from PBMCs. The chain is built from TRBV20-1 and TRBJ2-1; 8 bases line up with TRBD2. The CDR3 DNA reads TGCAGTGCTACCCCCGGGAGGGCTGAGCAGTTCTTC. Translated, it gives CSATPGRAEQFF.